The 9 T cell receptor beta chains listed next were all sequenced from one sample in a study of blood T cell repertoires in COVID-19. Only in-frame clones appear in the TCRdb table, and some are missing; sequencing was by immunoSEQ multiplex PCR. This table has about 280,000 clones, 85% to 90% appearing once. Sequencing used peripheral blood. The receptors were sampled from a human donor in a cohort sampled during active COVID-19.

The chain uses TRBV7-9 and TRBJ1-6; the match to TRBD1 covers 7 bases. This CDR3 region has 13 residues. J lost 14 bases, V lost 1 base, and 5 bases had no gene match. The V gene's germline CDR1 is SEHNR and CDR2 FQNEAQ (reference sequence). Written as DNA, the CDR3 is TGTGCCAGCAGCTTAGGACAGGGCCTGGCCCTCCACTTT. This gives the protein CASSLGQGLALHF.

V and J are TRBV5-1 and TRBJ2-3; D unclear. In germline, CDR1 is SGHRS, CDR2 YFSETQ. The CDR3 totals 14 residues. Trimming stripped 9 bases from V and 0 bases from J, with 14 bases between. Here the CDR3 DNA reads TGCGCCACTAACCCAGGTTCTAGCACAGATACGCAGTATTTT. Protein sequence: CATNPGSSTDTQYF.

The CDR3 spells CASSLISTGELFF. DNA for the CDR3: TGTGCCAGCAGCCTCATTTCCACCGGGGAGCTGTTTTTT. This rearrangement joins TRBV14 to TRBJ2-2; no definite D call. CDR1 is SGHDN, CDR2 FVKESK, per germline. The CDR3 contains 13 residues. Trimming removed 4 bases from V and 4 bases from J, with 7 bases in between.

This chain connects TRBV18 to TRBJ1-2; D gene unclear. CDR3 length: 14 amino acids. Germline-derived CDR1 and CDR2 are KGHSH and LQKENI. Trimming took 3 bases from V and 0 from J, leaving 8 bases between them. CDR3 residues: CASSPLHSNYGYTF. CDR3 nucleotides: TGTGCCAGCTCACCTTTACATTCTAACTATGGCTACACCTTC.

The rearrangement links TRBV6-5 to TRBJ1-2, with 7 positions matching TRBD1. The CDR3 sequence is 13 residues long. Germline V gives CDR1 MNHEY, CDR2 SVGAGI. With 11 bases clipped from V and 5 bases from J, the junction kept 11 bases outside the gene matches. The CDR3 DNA reads TGTGCCTTAAATGGGGGACAGAGGTATGGCTACACCTTC. This encodes CALNGGQRYGYTF.

CDR3 nucleotide sequence: TGTGCCAGCGGCGCTAGCATGCCAGATACGCAGTATTTT. Translation gives CASGASMPDTQYF. The chain uses TRBV2 and TRBJ2-3; a weak D match, TRBD2 (5 bases). The CDR3 is 13 residues long. In germline, CDR1 is SNHLY, CDR2 FYNNEI. The V and J ends lost 8 bases and 4 bases respectively, with 13 bases between them.

The chain joins TRBV9 to TRBJ2-5, with 9 bases matching TRBD2. The trim removed 3 bases at V and 2 bases at J, leaving 5 bases unmatched. Germline V gene data show CDR1 as SGDLS and CDR2 as YYNGEE. This CDR3 spans 15 amino acids. This CDR3 reads CASSGAGGLQETQYF. CDR3 sequence (DNA): TGTGCCAGCAGCGGAGCGGGAGGACTGCAAGAGACCCAGTACTTC.

The J gene is TRBJ2-2, the V gene TRBV19; D may match TRBD1 or TRBD2 (7 bases each). Germline V CDR1 and CDR2: LNHDA, SQIVND (reference sequence). Trimming stripped 4 bases from V and 7 bases from J, with 16 bases between. This CDR3 is 15 amino acids long. The CDR3 DNA is TGTGCCAGTAGTAGAGACAGGGTAGCGGGCGGGGAGCTGTTTTTT. Translation: CASSRDRVAGGELFF.

This sequence joins TRBV7-9 and TRBJ2-3, with D possibly being TRBD1 (6 bases). Deletions cut 4 bases from V and 5 bases from J, with 7 bases between. The CDR3 contains 12 residues. The germline gives CDR1 SEHNR, CDR2 FQNEAQ (reference sequence). The CDR3 sequence: CASSSTGDTQYF. For the CDR3, the DNA is TGTGCCAGCAGCTCGACAGGAGATACGCAGTATTTT.